This TCR beta chain was documented in a study of blood T cell repertoires in COVID-19. Study summary: T cells, B-cell-depleted T cells, or PBMCs supplied cDNA or gDNA.

The CDR3 consists of 15 residues. Deletions cut 6 bases from V and 7 bases from J, with 20 bases between. Germline V gives CDR1 SGHRS, CDR2 YFSETQ. In the authors' workflow: Reference gene primer amplification in the assay estimated nucleated cell counts. Clones were read by immunoSEQ multiplex PCR, and TCRdb kept only the in-frame ones, dropping some. Clonal size and the V and J genes are those of that table, whereas D and trimming came from the DNA. The profile shows over 50,000 clones, around 82% of them singletons. The rearrangement joins TRBV5-1 to TRBJ2-1, with a possible D match to TRBD1 (6 bases). The origin of this receptor is a man in his sixties with COVID-19, enrolled during active disease. The sequenced material came from peripheral blood. The CDR3 DNA is TGCGCCAGCACCCTCACCCCAGGGGCGGGTAATGAGCAGTTCTTC. This sequence encodes CASTLTPGAGNEQFF.